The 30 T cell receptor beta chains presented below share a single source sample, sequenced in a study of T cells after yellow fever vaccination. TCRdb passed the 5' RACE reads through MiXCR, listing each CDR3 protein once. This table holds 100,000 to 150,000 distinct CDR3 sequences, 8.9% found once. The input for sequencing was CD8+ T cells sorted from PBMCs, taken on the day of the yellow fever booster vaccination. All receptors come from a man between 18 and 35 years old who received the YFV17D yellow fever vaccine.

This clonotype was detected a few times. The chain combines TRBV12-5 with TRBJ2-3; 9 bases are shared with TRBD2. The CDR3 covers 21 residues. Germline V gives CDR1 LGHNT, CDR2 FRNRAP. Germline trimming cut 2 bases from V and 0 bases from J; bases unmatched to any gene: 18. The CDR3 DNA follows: TGTGCTAGTGGTTTGATTCCATGGGCGGCGGGGGGGCGAACTAGCACAGATACGCAGTATTTT. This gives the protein CASGLIPWAAGGRTSTDTQYF.

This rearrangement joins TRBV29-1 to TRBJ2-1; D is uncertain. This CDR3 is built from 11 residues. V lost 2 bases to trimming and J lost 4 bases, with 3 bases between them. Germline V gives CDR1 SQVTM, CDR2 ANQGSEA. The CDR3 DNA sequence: TGCAGCGTTGAACGGTACAATGAGCAGTTCTTC. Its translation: CSVERYNEQFF.

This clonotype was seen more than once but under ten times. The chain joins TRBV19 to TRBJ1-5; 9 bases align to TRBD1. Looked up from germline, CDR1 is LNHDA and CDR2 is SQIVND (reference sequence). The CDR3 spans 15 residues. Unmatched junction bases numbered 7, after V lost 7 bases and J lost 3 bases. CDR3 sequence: CASTMDRGPNQPQHF. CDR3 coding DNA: TGTGCCAGTACCATGGACAGGGGCCCCAATCAGCCCCAGCATTTT.

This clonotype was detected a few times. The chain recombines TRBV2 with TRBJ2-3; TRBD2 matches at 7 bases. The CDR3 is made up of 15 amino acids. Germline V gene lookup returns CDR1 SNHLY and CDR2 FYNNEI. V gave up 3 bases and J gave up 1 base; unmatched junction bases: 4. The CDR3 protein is CASSDWGGGTDTQYF. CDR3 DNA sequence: TGTGCCAGCAGTGATTGGGGGGGAGGCACAGATACGCAGTATTTT.

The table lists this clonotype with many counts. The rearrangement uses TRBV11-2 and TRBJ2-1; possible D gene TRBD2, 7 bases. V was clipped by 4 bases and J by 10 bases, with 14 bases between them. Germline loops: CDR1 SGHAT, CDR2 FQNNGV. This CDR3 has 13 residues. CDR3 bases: TGTGCCAGCAGCTCGGGGAGGGGGTACGAGCAGTTCTTC. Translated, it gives CASSSGRGYEQFF.

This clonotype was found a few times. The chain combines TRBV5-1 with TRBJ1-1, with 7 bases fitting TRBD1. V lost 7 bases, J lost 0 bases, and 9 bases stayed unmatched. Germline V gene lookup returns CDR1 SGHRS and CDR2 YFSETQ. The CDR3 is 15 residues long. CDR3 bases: TGCGCCAGCTCCGGGACAGTCTCCTTGAACACTGAAGCTTTCTTT. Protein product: CASSGTVSLNTEAFF.

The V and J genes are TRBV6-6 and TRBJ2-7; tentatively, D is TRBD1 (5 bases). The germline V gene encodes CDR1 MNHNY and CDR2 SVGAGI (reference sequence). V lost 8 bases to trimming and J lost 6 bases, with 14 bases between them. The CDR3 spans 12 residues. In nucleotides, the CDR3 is TGTGCCAGCTGGGGTCAGGGTTCCGAGCAGTACTTC. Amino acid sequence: CASWGQGSEQYF.

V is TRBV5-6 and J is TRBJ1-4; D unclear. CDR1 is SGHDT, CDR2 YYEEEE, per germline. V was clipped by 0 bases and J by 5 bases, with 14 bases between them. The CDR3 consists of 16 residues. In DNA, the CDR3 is TGTGCCAGCAGCTTGGCCCTGGCGGGAGTAAATGAAAAACTGTTTTTT. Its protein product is CASSLALAGVNEKLFF. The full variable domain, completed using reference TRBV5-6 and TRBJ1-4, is DAGVTQSPTHLIKTRGQQVTLRCSPKSGHDTVSWYQQALGQGPQFIFQYYEEEERQRGNFPDRFSGHQFPNYSSELNVNALLLGDSALYLCASSLALAGVNEKLFFGSGTQLSVL.

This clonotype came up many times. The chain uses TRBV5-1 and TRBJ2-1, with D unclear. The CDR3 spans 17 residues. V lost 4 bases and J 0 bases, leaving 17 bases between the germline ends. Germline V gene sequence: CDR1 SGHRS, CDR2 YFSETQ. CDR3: CASSAAPSSASYNEQFF. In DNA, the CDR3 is TGCGCCAGCAGCGCGGCCCCATCGTCTGCCTCCTACAATGAGCAGTTCTTC.

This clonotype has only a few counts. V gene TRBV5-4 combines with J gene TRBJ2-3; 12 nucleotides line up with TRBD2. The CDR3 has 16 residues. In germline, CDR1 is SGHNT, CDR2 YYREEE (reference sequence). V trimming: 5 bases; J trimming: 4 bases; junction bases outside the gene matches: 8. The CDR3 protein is CASRLLAGGSSDTQYF. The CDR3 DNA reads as TGTGCCAGCAGGCTACTAGCGGGGGGTTCGTCAGATACGCAGTATTTT.

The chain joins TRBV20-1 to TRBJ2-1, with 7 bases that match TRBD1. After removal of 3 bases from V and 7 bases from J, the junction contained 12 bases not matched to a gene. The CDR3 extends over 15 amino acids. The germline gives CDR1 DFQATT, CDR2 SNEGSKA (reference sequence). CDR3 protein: CSARDRQGRLNEQFF. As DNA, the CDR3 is TGCAGTGCTAGGGATAGACAGGGACGTCTAAATGAGCAGTTCTTC.

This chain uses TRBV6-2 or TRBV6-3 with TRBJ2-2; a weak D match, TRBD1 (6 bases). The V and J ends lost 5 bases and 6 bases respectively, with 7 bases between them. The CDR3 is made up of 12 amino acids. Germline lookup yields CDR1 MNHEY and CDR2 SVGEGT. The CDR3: CASSPGAGELFF. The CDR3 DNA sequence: TGTGCCAGCAGTCCAGGGGCCGGGGAGCTGTTTTTT.

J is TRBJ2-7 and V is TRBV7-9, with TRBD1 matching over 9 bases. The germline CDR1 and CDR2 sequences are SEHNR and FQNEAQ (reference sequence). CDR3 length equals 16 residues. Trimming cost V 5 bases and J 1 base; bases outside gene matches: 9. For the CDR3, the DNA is TGTGCCAGCAGCCCATGGATCGGGACAGGGTCCTACGAGCAGTACTTC. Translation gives CASSPWIGTGSYEQYF.

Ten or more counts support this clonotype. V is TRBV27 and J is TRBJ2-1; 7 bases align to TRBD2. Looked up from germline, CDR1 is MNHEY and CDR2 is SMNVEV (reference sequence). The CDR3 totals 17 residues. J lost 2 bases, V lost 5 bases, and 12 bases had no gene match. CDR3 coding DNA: TGTGCCAGCAGTACCCTCTCTGGGGGGGGAGCCTACAATGAGCAGTTCTTC. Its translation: CASSTLSGGGAYNEQFF.

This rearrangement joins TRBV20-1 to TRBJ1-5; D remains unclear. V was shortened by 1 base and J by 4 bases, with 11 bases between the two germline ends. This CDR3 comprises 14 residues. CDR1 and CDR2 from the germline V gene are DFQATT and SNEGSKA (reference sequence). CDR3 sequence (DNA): TGCAGTGCTAGAGTAAGACGGGAAAATCAGCCCCAGCATTTT. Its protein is CSARVRRENQPQHF.

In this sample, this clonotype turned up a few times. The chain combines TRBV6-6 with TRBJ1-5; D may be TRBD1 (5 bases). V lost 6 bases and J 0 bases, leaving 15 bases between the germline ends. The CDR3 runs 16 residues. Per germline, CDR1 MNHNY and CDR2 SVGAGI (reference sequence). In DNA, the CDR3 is TGTGCCAGCAGCCGCTCCCAGGGTTATAGCAATCAGCCCCAGCATTTT. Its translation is CASSRSQGYSNQPQHF.

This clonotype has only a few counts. The CDR3 DNA reads TGTGCCAGCAGCGCTTACGAGCAGTACTTC. Translation: CASSAYEQYF. The chain combines TRBV25-1 with TRBJ2-7; D call uncertain. The V gene lost 6 bases and the J gene lost 4 bases, with 4 bases spanning the gap. The V gene's germline CDR1 is MGHDK and CDR2 SYGVNS. The CDR3 loop spans 10 amino acids.

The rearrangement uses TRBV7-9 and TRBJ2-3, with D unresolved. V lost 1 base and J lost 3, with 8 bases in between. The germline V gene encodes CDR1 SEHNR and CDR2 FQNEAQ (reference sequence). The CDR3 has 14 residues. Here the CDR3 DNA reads TGTGCCAGCAGCTTAGATCCTGGGACAGATACGCAGTATTTT. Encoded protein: CASSLDPGTDTQYF.

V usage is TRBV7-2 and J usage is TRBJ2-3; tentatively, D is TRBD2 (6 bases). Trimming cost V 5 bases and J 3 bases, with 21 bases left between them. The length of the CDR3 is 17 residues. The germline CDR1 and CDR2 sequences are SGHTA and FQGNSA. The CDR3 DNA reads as TGTGCCAGCAGCCCCCGAACGCTAGCGATGGGGACAGATACGCAGTATTTT. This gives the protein CASSPRTLAMGTDTQYF.

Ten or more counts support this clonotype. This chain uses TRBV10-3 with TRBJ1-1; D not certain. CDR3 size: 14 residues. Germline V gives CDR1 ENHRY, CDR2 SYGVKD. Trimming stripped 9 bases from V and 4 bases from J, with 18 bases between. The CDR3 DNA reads TGTGCCATAAGTCAGACCCCGTCAGGCACTGAAGCTTTCTTT. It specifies CAISQTPSGTEAFF.

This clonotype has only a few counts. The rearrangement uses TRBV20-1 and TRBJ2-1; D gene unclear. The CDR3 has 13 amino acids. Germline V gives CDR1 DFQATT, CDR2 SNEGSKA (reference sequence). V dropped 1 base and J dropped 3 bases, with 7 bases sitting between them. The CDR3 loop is CSARVRDYNEQFF. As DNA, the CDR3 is TGCAGTGCTAGAGTACGAGACTACAATGAGCAGTTCTTC.

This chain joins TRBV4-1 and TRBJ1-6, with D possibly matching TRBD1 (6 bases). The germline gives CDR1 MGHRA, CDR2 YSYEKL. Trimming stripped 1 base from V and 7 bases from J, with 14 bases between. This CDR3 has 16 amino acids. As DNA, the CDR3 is TGCGCCAGCAGCCAAGGAAGTGGACAGCCCAATTCACCCCTCCACTTT. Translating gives CASSQGSGQPNSPLHF.

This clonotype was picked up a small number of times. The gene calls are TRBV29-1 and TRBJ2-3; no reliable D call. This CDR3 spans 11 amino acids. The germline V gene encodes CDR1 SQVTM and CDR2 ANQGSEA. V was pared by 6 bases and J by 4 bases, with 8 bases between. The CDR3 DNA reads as TGCAGCGTAGAGGTCCCAGATACGCAGTATTTT. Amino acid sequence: CSVEVPDTQYF.

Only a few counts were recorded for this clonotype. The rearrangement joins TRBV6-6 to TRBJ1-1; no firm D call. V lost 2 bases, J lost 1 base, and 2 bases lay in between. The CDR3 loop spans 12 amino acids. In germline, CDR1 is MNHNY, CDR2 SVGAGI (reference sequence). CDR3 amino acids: CASSYPNTEAFF. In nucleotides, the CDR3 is TGTGCCAGCAGTTACCCGAACACTGAAGCTTTCTTT.

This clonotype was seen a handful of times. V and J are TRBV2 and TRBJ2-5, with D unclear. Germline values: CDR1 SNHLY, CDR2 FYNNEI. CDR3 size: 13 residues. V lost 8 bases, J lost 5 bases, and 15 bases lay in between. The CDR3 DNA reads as TGTGCCAGCGGCTCACGGGCGTCGGAGACCCAGTACTTC. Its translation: CASGSRASETQYF.

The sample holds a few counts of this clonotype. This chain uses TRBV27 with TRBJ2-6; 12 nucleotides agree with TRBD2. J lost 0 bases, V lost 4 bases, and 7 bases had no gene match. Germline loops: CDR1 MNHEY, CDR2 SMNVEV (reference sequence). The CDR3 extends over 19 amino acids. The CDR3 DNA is TGTGCCAGCAGTTACCGAGGACTAGCGGGGCACTCTGGGGCCAACGTCCTGACTTTC. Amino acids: CASSYRGLAGHSGANVLTF.

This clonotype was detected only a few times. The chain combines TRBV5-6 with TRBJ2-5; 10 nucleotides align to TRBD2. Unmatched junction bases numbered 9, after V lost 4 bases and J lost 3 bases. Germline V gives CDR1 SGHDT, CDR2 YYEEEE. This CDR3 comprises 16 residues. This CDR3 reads CASSPGPLAGEETQYF. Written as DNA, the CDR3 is TGTGCCAGCAGCCCTGGACCCCTAGCGGGGGAAGAGACCCAGTACTTC.

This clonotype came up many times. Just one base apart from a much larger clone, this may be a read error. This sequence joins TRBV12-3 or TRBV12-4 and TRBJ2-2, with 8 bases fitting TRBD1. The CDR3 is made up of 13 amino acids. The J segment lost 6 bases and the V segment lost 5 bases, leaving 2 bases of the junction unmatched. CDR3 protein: CASSGTGSGELFF. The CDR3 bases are TGTGCCAGCAGTGGGACAGGCTCCGGGGAGCTGTTTTTT.

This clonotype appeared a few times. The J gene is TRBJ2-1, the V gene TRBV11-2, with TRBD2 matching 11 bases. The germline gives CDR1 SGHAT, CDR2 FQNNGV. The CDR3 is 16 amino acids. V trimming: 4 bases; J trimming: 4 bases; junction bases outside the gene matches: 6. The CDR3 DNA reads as TGTGCCAGCAGCTCGTCCACTAGCGGGGGTTACAATGAGCAGTTCTTC. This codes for CASSSSTSGGYNEQFF.

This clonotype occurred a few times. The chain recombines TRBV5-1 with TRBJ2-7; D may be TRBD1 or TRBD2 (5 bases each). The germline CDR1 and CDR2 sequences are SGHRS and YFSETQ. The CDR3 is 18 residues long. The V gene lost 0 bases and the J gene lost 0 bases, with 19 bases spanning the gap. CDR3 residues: CASSLDRPGTHLSYEQYF. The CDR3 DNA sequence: TGCGCCAGCAGCTTGGACCGTCCCGGGACCCACCTCTCCTACGAGCAGTACTTC.